The entry below gives a single TCR beta chain sequence along with its context. This same CDR3 is encoded by further DNA sequences in the sample. This sample was taken from a study of beta chain features in type 1 diabetes. This CDR3 comprises 15 residues. Germline V lookup: CDR1 LGHNA, CDR2 YSLEER. The V gene end was trimmed by 1 base and the J gene end by 1 base; junction bases not matched to a gene: 0. Investigators reverse transcribed all isolated RNA, so they sequenced expressed TCRB transcripts. Libraries were prepared by immunoSEQ multiplex PCR; TCRdb keeps only in-frame clonotypes and omits some of them. The repertoire holds around 240,000 clones, with around 68% as singletons.

The chain employs TRBV4-3 and TRBJ2-3; TRBD1 matches at 9 bases. The receptor was derived from a man aged 30 to 39 in good health. The sample consisted of naive CD4+ T cells from blood. The CDR3 loop reads CASSQGTGGTDTQYF. CDR3 sequence (DNA): TGCGCCAGCAGCCAAGGGACAGGGGGCACAGATACGCAGTATTTT.